These 8 T cell receptor beta chains share one sample of origin, sequenced in a study of blood T cell repertoires in COVID-19. TCRdb's copy holds only in-frame clones and misses some; the assay was immunoSEQ multiplex PCR. The data show roughly 340,000 clones, roughly 89% seen once. What was sequenced was peripheral blood. These receptors all stem from a woman younger than 30 who had recovered from COVID-19.

The V and J genes are TRBV11-2 and TRBJ2-1, with 10 bases aligning to TRBD2. V lost 2 bases to trimming and J lost 8 bases; unmatched junction nucleotides: 9. Germline CDR1 is SGHAT and CDR2 is FQNNGV. The CDR3 has 16 amino acids. CDR3 DNA sequence: TGTGCCAGCAGCTTATTCCCTAGCGGGAGTGTCGATGAGCAGTTCTTC. The encoded protein is CASSLFPSGSVDEQFF.

The rearrangement links TRBV10-1 to TRBJ1-3; TRBD1 agrees at 9 bases. The CDR3 extends over 19 amino acids. Looked up from germline, CDR1 is WNHNN and CDR2 is SYGVQD (reference sequence). Losses at the gene ends were 8 bases for V and 0 bases for J; bases not matched to a gene: 17. For the CDR3, the DNA is TGCGCCAGCGCCGGACAGGGGCGCTCCCACTTATTCTCTGGAAACACCATATATTTT. Its protein is CASAGQGRSHLFSGNTIYF.

The V gene is TRBV2, the J gene TRBJ2-4; a possible D gene is TRBD2 (5 bases). The CDR3 is made up of 17 amino acids. Trimming took off 5 bases at V and 0 bases at J, with 17 bases between the two ends. Germline V gives CDR1 SNHLY, CDR2 FYNNEI. The CDR3 here is CASSRRRAWLAKNIQYF. In DNA, the CDR3 is TGTGCCAGCAGTCGAAGGCGGGCTTGGCTAGCCAAAAACATTCAGTACTTC.

This clone was found once. The chain couples TRBV15 to TRBJ1-4, with D possibly matching TRBD1 (5 bases). The germline V gene encodes CDR1 LNHNV and CDR2 YYDKDF (reference sequence). Trimming stripped 1 base from V and 8 bases from J, with 14 bases between. This CDR3 comprises 15 residues. CDR3: CATSRGRQGGEKLFF. For the CDR3, the DNA is TGTGCCACCAGCAGAGGTCGGCAGGGTGGGGAAAAACTGTTTTTT. Looking up the rest from reference TRBV15 and TRBJ1-4 gives the full variable domain: DAMVIQNPRYQVTQFGKPVTLSCSQTLNHNVMYWYQQKSSQAPKLLFHYYDKDFNNEADTPDNFQSRRPNTSFCFLDIRSPGLGDTAMYLCATSRGRQGGEKLFFGSGTQLSVL.

This sequence joins TRBV6-5 and TRBJ1-1; D is undetermined. Trimming removed 7 bases from V and 1 base from J, with 4 bases in between. The CDR3 is made up of 11 amino acids. The germline V gene encodes CDR1 MNHEY and CDR2 SVGAGI. The CDR3 spells CASTRNTEAFF. CDR3 sequence (DNA): TGTGCCAGCACCCGGAACACTGAAGCTTTCTTT.

This sequence joins TRBV6-5 and TRBJ1-1, with TRBD1 matching 8 bases. CDR3 size: 15 residues. Germline CDR1 is MNHEY and CDR2 is SVGAGI. V trimming: 6 bases; J trimming: 7 bases; junction bases outside the gene matches: 13. CDR3 amino acids: CASSPRAGGADEAFF. The CDR3 DNA reads TGTGCCAGCAGCCCCCGAGCAGGGGGCGCGGATGAAGCTTTCTTT.

The chain uses TRBV5-1 and TRBJ1-1; D may be TRBD1 (6 bases). Trimming stripped 1 base from V and 3 bases from J, with 25 bases between. This CDR3 spans 19 amino acids. The germline CDR1 and CDR2 sequences are SGHRS and YFSETQ. CDR3 sequence (DNA): TGCGCCAGCAGCTTGTCGCACCCTCCAACAGGGAAACGGGACACTGAAGCTTTCTTT. Encoded protein: CASSLSHPPTGKRDTEAFF. The full variable domain, completed using reference TRBV5-1 and TRBJ1-1, is KAGVTQTPRYLIKTRGQQVTLSCSPISGHRSVSWYQQTPGQGLQFLFEYFSETQRNKGNFPGRFSGRQFSNSRSEMNVSTLELGDSALYLCASSLSHPPTGKRDTEAFFGQGTRLTVV.

The CDR3 DNA follows: TGTGCCAGTAGTGAGAGTCGGAGGAACACTGAAGCTTTCTTT. Translation: CASSESRRNTEAFF. The chain recombines TRBV19 with TRBJ1-1, with D uncertain. This CDR3 is 14 amino acids long. CDR1 is LNHDA, CDR2 SQIVND, per germline (reference sequence). Trimming cost V 5 bases and J 1 base, with 11 bases left between them.